Each of the 32 T cell receptor beta chains below was sequenced from the same sample in a study of cytotoxic CD8 clonotypes in ibrutinib-treated CLL. The table came from immunoSEQ multiplex PCR; TCRdb's copy has only in-frame clones and leaves some out. This sample has under 300,000 clones, with around three quarters found just once. The sequences come from PBMCs, collected after 24 months of ibrutinib treatment. Receptor source: a human donor with chronic lymphocytic leukemia.

The rearrangement links TRBV29-1 to TRBJ1-1, with TRBD1 matching over 7 bases. The CDR3 has 13 amino acids. CDR1 is SQVTM and CDR2 is ANQGSEA in the germline V gene. The J segment lost 7 bases and the V segment lost 0 bases, leaving 5 bases of the junction unmatched. CDR3 sequence: CSVEETGRFEAFF. The CDR3 region has the DNA TGCAGCGTTGAAGAGACAGGGAGATTTGAAGCTTTCTTT. The full variable domain, with the rest looked up from reference TRBV29-1 and TRBJ1-1, is SAVISQKPSRDICQRGTSLTIQCQVDSQVTMMFWYRQQPGQSLTLIATANQGSEATYESGFVIDKFPISRPNLTFSTLTVSNMSPEDSSIYLCSVEETGRFEAFFGQGTRLTVV.

This rearrangement joins TRBV5-6 to TRBJ2-6; no firm D call. CDR3 length equals 16 residues. Between the trimmed V and J ends, which lost 0 bases and 2 bases, there was a span of 9 bases. Germline CDR1 SGHDT, CDR2 YYEEEE. In DNA, the CDR3 is TGTGCCAGCAGCTTGGATGGGCCAGCTGGGGCCAACGTCCTGACTTTC. It specifies CASSLDGPAGANVLTF.

A word on this clone: A read error may produce the germline difference seen at one junction end. The J gene is TRBJ2-3, the V gene TRBV7-7; D ambiguous. The CDR3 covers 13 residues. CDR1 and CDR2 from the germline V gene are SSHAT and FNYEAQ (reference sequence). The CDR3 loop reads CASSLESTDTQYF. CDR3 DNA sequence: TGTGCTAGCAGCTTAGAGTCTACAGATACGCAGTATTTT.

V and J are TRBV19 and TRBJ2-5; 7 positions match TRBD2. V shed 1 base, J shed 4 bases, and the junction held 3 bases outside the gene matches. The CDR3 spans 14 residues. Germline loops: CDR1 LNHDA, CDR2 SQIVND (reference sequence). As DNA, the CDR3 is TGTGCCAGTAGTATAGGCGGGGGTCCAGAGACCCAGTACTTC. Translated, it gives CASSIGGGPETQYF. Combining the CDR3 with reference TRBV19 and TRBJ2-5 gives the whole variable domain DGGITQSPKYLFRKEGQNVTLSCEQNLNHDAMYWYRQDPGQGLRLIYYSQIVNDFQKGDIAEGYSVSREKKESFPLTVTSAQKNPTAFYLCASSIGGGPETQYFGPGTRLLVL.

This rearrangement joins TRBV28 to TRBJ1-2; 9 bases match TRBD1. The junction had 22 bases not matched to a gene; V was cut back by 4 bases and J by 4 bases. The length of the CDR3 is 20 residues. Per germline, CDR1 MDHEN and CDR2 SYDVKM. DNA of the CDR3: TGTGCCAGCAGTTCGCTAAATAACAGGGGGCTGCGAGGGTATGGCTATGGCTACACCTTC. It translates to CASSSLNNRGLRGYGYGYTF.

V and J are TRBV9 and TRBJ2-1, with D perhaps given as TRBD1 or TRBD2 (6 bases each). The length of the CDR3 is 15 residues. Trimming took 0 bases from V and 3 from J, leaving 10 bases between them. Germline-derived CDR1 and CDR2 are SGDLS and YYNGEE. The DNA for the CDR3 is TGTGCCAGCAGCGTAGAGGGGGGTCTCTACAATGAGCAGTTCTTC. Residues: CASSVEGGLYNEQFF.

The CDR3 loop reads CASSPGTGGNYGYTF. In nucleotides, the CDR3 is TGCGCCAGCAGCCCCGGGACAGGGGGGAACTATGGCTACACCTTC. This chain links TRBV5-1 with TRBJ1-2; 11 positions match TRBD1. CDR1 and CDR2 from the germline V gene are SGHRS and YFSETQ. J was trimmed by 2 bases and V by 4 bases; bases with no gene match: 4. The CDR3 spans 15 residues.

The CDR3 nucleotides are TGTGCCAGCAGCACCGGACAGGTAGGGGCCACTGAAGCTTTCTTT. Its translation is CASSTGQVGATEAFF. The rearrangement joins TRBV7-8 to TRBJ1-1, with 7 positions matching TRBD1. Unmatched junction bases numbered 10, after V lost 5 bases and J lost 4 bases. In germline, CDR1 is SGHVS, CDR2 FQNEAQ. The CDR3 has 15 residues.

This clone was recorded a few times. For the CDR3, the DNA is TGTGCCACCAGCAGAGCTTGGATGGGCCTTGGCTACACCTTC. It encodes CATSRAWMGLGYTF. The chain couples TRBV15 to TRBJ1-2; D call uncertain. From germline, CDR1 is LNHNV and CDR2 YYDKDF (reference sequence). This CDR3 has 14 amino acids. Trimming left V 1 base short and J 7 bases short, with 13 bases between.

A few counts support this clone. The CDR3 loop reads CASSRSQGVLSYEQYF. In DNA form, the CDR3 reads TGTGCCAGCAGCCGTTCCCAGGGGGTCCTTTCCTACGAGCAGTACTTC. The V and J genes are TRBV27 and TRBJ2-7; 7 bases are a match to TRBD1. The V gene end was trimmed by 6 bases and the J gene end by 1 base; junction bases not matched to a gene: 12. The CDR3 has 16 amino acids. The V gene's germline CDR1 is MNHEY and CDR2 SMNVEV (reference sequence).

The chain has TRBV2 and TRBJ1-2; TRBD1 matches at 11 bases. V dropped 7 bases and J dropped 4; count of bases not matched to a gene: 8. The CDR3 has 15 amino acids. Germline CDR1 reads SNHLY; CDR2 reads FYNNEI. The CDR3 loop is CASTPEGTGGYGYTF. The CDR3 DNA sequence: TGTGCCAGCACCCCGGAGGGGACAGGGGGCTATGGCTACACCTTC.

The chain employs TRBV4-3 and TRBJ2-1; the match to TRBD2 covers 9 bases. With 3 bases clipped from V and 9 bases from J, the junction kept 18 bases outside the gene matches. Germline V gives CDR1 LGHNA, CDR2 YSLEER. The CDR3 has 18 amino acids. CDR3 sequence (DNA): TGCGCCAGCAGCCAGAACGTGGCGGGAGGGCCATTTTCCCCTGAGCAGTTCTTC. This codes for CASSQNVAGGPFSPEQFF.

This chain links TRBV13 with TRBJ2-2, with D possibly TRBD1 on 6 matching bases. The germline CDR1 and CDR2 sequences are PRHDT and FYEKMQ (reference sequence). The length of the CDR3 is 16 residues. The ends were cut back, 6 bases at V and 0 bases at J, with 14 bases in the middle. The CDR3 nucleotides are TGTGCCAGCAGTTGGACCGGGACAACGAACACCGGGGAGCTGTTTTTT. The encoded protein is CASSWTGTTNTGELFF.

The chain is built from TRBV5-1 and TRBJ2-3, with TRBD2 matching 11 bases. V shed 4 bases and J 5 bases; nucleotides not matched to a gene: 18. The CDR3 is 19 residues long. Germline assignment: CDR1 SGHRS and CDR2 YFSETQ. CDR3 region: CASSKLLMTSGKLIDTQYF. The CDR3 nucleotides read TGCGCCAGCAGCAAACTATTGATGACTAGCGGGAAGTTGATAGATACGCAGTATTTT.

The CDR3 region has the DNA TGTGCCAGCAGTTTTGCGACGAGCTCCTACGAGCAGTACTTC. It specifies CASSFATSSYEQYF. The chain is built from TRBV28 and TRBJ2-7; no definite D call. CDR3 size: 14 residues. Trimming stripped 3 bases from V and 0 bases from J, with 9 bases between. Germline V gene data show CDR1 as MDHEN and CDR2 as SYDVKM.

The chain is built from TRBV19 and TRBJ1-2, with D perhaps TRBD1 (6 bases). V lost 5 bases and J lost 2, with 12 bases in between. The germline V gene encodes CDR1 LNHDA and CDR2 SQIVND (reference sequence). CDR3 length: 14 amino acids. The CDR3 sequence: CASSWGAQNYGYTF. For the CDR3, the DNA is TGTGCCAGTAGTTGGGGGGCACAGAACTATGGCTACACCTTC.

The rearrangement uses TRBV19 and TRBJ2-1; D may be TRBD1 (5 bases). Trimming left V 4 bases short and J 3 bases short, with 10 bases between. Germline CDR1 LNHDA, CDR2 SQIVND (reference sequence). This CDR3 has 14 amino acids. CDR3 nucleotides: TGTGCCAGTAGTAACGGACAAGACTACAATGAGCAGTTCTTC. This codes for CASSNGQDYNEQFF.

The gene calls are TRBV18 and TRBJ2-4; 7 bases line up with TRBD2. The CDR3 sequence is 19 residues long. J lost 0 bases, V lost 3 bases, and 14 bases had no gene match. Looked up from germline, CDR1 is KGHSH and CDR2 is LQKENI. The chain's CDR3 is CASSPPGASGPLAKNIQYF. CDR3 nucleotides: TGTGCCAGCTCACCCCCCGGGGCTAGCGGTCCTCTAGCCAAAAACATTCAGTACTTC.

This clone showed up just a few times. This chain uses TRBV5-1 with TRBJ2-1; D is perhaps TRBD1 or TRBD2 (5 bases each). CDR3 length: 12 amino acids. Germline CDR1 SGHRS, CDR2 YFSETQ. The V gene lost 4 bases and the J gene lost 4 bases, with 6 bases spanning the gap. The CDR3 nucleotides are TGCGCCAGCAGCGAGGGGTACAATGAGCAGTTCTTC. It codes for CASSEGYNEQFF.

The V call is TRBV5-1, the J call TRBJ2-7; TRBD2 agrees at 7 bases. The germline CDR1 and CDR2 sequences are SGHRS and YFSETQ. The CDR3 is 15 amino acids. The V and J ends lost 0 bases and 2 bases, in that order; junction bases with no gene match: 5. The CDR3 sequence: CASSLGGLFPYEQYF. The DNA for the CDR3 is TGCGCCAGCAGCTTGGGGGGACTATTTCCCTACGAGCAGTACTTC.

V is TRBV27 and J is TRBJ2-1; TRBD2 matches 10 bases. Looked up from germline, CDR1 is MNHEY and CDR2 is SMNVEV (reference sequence). Unmatched junction bases numbered 5, after V lost 0 bases and J lost 9 bases. This CDR3 is built from 15 residues. CDR3 loop: CASSLSASGSTEQFF. The CDR3 DNA follows: TGTGCCAGCAGTTTATCGGCTAGCGGGAGTACTGAGCAGTTCTTC.

V is TRBV10-3 and J is TRBJ2-3; 11 bases align to TRBD1. This CDR3 region has 14 residues. With V trimmed by 9 bases and J by 1 base, 3 bases remained unmatched. CDR1 and CDR2 (germline): ENHRY, SYGVKD. The CDR3 protein is CAIGTGGGTDTQYF. CDR3 DNA sequence: TGTGCCATAGGGACAGGGGGTGGCACAGATACGCAGTATTTT.

The J gene is TRBJ2-7, the V gene TRBV11-2, with D tentatively TRBD2 (6 bases). Germline values: CDR1 SGHAT, CDR2 FQNNGV. Trimming removed 5 bases from V and 6 bases from J, with 17 bases in between. The CDR3 spans 14 residues. CDR3 bases: TGTGCCAGCAGCCCCGGGGGACGGCCGGGCGAGCAGTACTTC. Translated, it gives CASSPGGRPGEQYF.

Note on this clone: A much larger clone sits a single nucleotide away, making a read error possible. The genes are TRBV19 and TRBJ2-7; the match to TRBD2 covers 8 bases. Germline V lookup: CDR1 LNHDA, CDR2 SQIVND (reference sequence). The CDR3 is 13 amino acids. J was trimmed by 3 bases and V by 3 bases; bases with no gene match: 1. The CDR3 region has the DNA TGTGCCAGTAGTATTACTAGCGGCTACGAGCAGTACTTC. Translating it yields CASSITSGYEQYF.

V and J are TRBV29-1 and TRBJ1-1; maybe TRBD1 (5 bases). V dropped 5 bases and J dropped 4 bases, with 17 bases sitting between them. The CDR3 spans 14 residues. The germline CDR1 and CDR2 sequences are SQVTM and ANQGSEA. CDR3 residues: CSVYRTTQGTEAFF. CDR3 nucleotides: TGCAGCGTTTACCGGACGACGCAGGGCACTGAAGCTTTCTTT.

This clone has more than one count but fewer than ten. The rearrangement links TRBV28 to TRBJ1-5; a possible D gene is TRBD1 (5 bases). The CDR3 has 13 amino acids. CDR1 MDHEN and CDR2 SYDVKM come from the germline V gene. With 5 bases removed from V and 4 bases from J, the gap between germline ends came to 9 bases. CDR3 nucleotides: TGTGCCAGCAGTCATGACAGAAATCAGCCCCAGCATTTT. This encodes CASSHDRNQPQHF. Looking up the rest from reference TRBV28 and TRBJ1-5 gives the full variable domain: DVKVTQSSRYLVKRTGEKVFLECVQDMDHENMFWYRQDPGLGLRLIYFSYDVKMKEKGDIPEGYSVSREKKERFSLILESASTNQTSMYLCASSHDRNQPQHFGDGTRLSIL.

The chain combines TRBV7-9 with TRBJ1-2; no firm D call. Germline loops: CDR1 SEHNR, CDR2 FQNEAQ (reference sequence). Trimming stripped 5 bases from V and 4 bases from J, with 20 bases between. CDR3 size: 16 residues. In nucleotides, the CDR3 is TGTGCCAGCAGCCCTTCCCGTCCCGAGGTCGGCTATGGCTACACCTTC. It yields the protein CASSPSRPEVGYGYTF.

A few counts support this clone. The CDR3: CASSLWDGATNEKLFF. The CDR3 coding sequence is TGTGCCAGCAGCTTATGGGACGGAGCAACTAATGAAAAACTGTTTTTT. This chain joins TRBV5-8 and TRBJ1-4, with a weak D call TRBD1 (5 bases). Trimming removed 2 bases at V and 0 bases at J, with 11 bases between. The germline CDR1 and CDR2 sequences are SGHTS and YDEGEE. The CDR3 runs to 16 residues.

The chain has TRBV28 and TRBJ2-7; D is unresolved. The germline V gene encodes CDR1 MDHEN and CDR2 SYDVKM. This CDR3 is 12 amino acids long. V gave up 4 bases and J gave up 4 bases, with 8 bases separating them. CDR3 coding DNA: TGTGCCAGCAGTTCCCAAAGATACGAGCAGTACTTC. This sequence encodes CASSSQRYEQYF.

This clone occurred a few times. The J gene is TRBJ2-2, the V gene TRBV2, with 13 bases lining up with TRBD2. CDR1 SNHLY and CDR2 FYNNEI come from the germline V gene. V trimming: 6 bases; J trimming: 6 bases; junction bases outside the gene matches: 1. The CDR3 has 14 amino acids. DNA of the CDR3: TGTGCCAGCAGAGGACTAGCGGGAGCCGGGGAGCTGTTTTTT. Translating it yields CASRGLAGAGELFF.

This clone was seen a handful of times. CDR3 in amino acids: CAWTNGLNPNQPQHF. In DNA form, the CDR3 reads TGTGCCTGGACGAATGGACTGAACCCTAATCAGCCCCAGCATTTT. The V gene is TRBV30, the J gene TRBJ1-5; unclear D gene. Trimming took off 4 bases at V and 4 bases at J, with 17 bases between the two ends. Germline V CDR1 and CDR2: GTSNPN, SVGIG (reference sequence). The CDR3 runs to 15 residues.

CDR3 sequence (DNA): TGCAGCGTCCTGGGACGAGGACCCGGGGAGCTGTTTTTT. It codes for CSVLGRGPGELFF. The V gene is TRBV29-1, the J gene TRBJ2-2; the D gene could be TRBD1 or TRBD2 (5 bases each). Deletions cut 6 bases from V and 6 bases from J, with 14 bases between. CDR1 and CDR2 from the germline V gene are SQVTM and ANQGSEA. The CDR3 covers 13 residues.